The 12 T cell receptor beta chains listed next were all sequenced from one sample in a study of beta chain features in type 1 diabetes. Broader study findings: TCRB CDR3 length was moderately but significantly reduced in all four CD4+ subsets of Type 1 diabetes patients.

Every bit of the isolated RNA underwent reverse transcription, so sequencing read expressed TCRB transcripts. The table came from immunoSEQ multiplex PCR; TCRdb's copy has only in-frame clones and leaves some out. The table shows about 240,000 clones, with about 15% occurring only once. Their antigens are not known. Sequenced material: naive CD4+ T cells from blood. These receptors were taken from a man aged 25 to 40 with type 1 diabetes.

This clone was seen only a few times. The chain carries TRBV9 and TRBJ2-7; 7 nucleotides match TRBD2. The junction had 3 bases not matched to a gene; V was cut back by 0 bases and J by 3 bases. The germline V gene has CDR1 SGDLS and CDR2 YYNGEE. The CDR3 consists of 14 residues. For the CDR3, the DNA is TGTGCCAGCAGCGTAGGGGAGGGCCTCTACGAGCAGTACTTC. Residues: CASSVGEGLYEQYF.

The rearrangement uses TRBV7-9 and TRBJ1-1; 7 nucleotides match TRBD1. The length of the CDR3 is 15 residues. Germline-derived CDR1 and CDR2 are SEHNR and FQNEAQ (reference sequence). V lost 5 bases, J lost 1 base, and 7 bases stayed unmatched. CDR3 amino acids: CASSDRQGGNTEAFF. As DNA, the CDR3 is TGTGCCAGCAGCGACCGACAGGGTGGGAACACTGAAGCTTTCTTT.

A few counts support this clone. The chain recombines TRBV7-2 with TRBJ2-7; 10 nucleotides match TRBD2. Germline V gene data show CDR1 as SGHTA and CDR2 as FQGNSA. The CDR3 extends over 14 amino acids. V lost 5 bases to trimming and J lost 4 bases; unmatched junction nucleotides: 5. This CDR3 is CASSPSGSKYEQYF. The CDR3 DNA follows: TGTGCCAGCAGCCCTAGCGGGAGCAAGTACGAGCAGTACTTC.

This clone showed up many times. The V gene is TRBV30, the J gene TRBJ2-1; D remains ambiguous. The ends were cut back, 4 bases at V and 6 bases at J, with 10 bases in the middle. CDR1 and CDR2 (germline): GTSNPN, SVGIG (reference sequence). The CDR3 sequence is 12 residues long. CDR3 nucleotide sequence: TGTGCCTGGACCAGCGATCTCAATGAGCAGTTCTTC. This gives the protein CAWTSDLNEQFF.

DNA of the CDR3: TGTGCCAGCAGTTACCAGACTAGCGGGGGCAATGAGCAGTTCTTC. As protein: CASSYQTSGGNEQFF. The V gene is TRBV6-5, the J gene TRBJ2-1, with 12 positions matching TRBD2. Germline V gives CDR1 MNHEY, CDR2 SVGAGI. After removal of 2 bases from V and 6 bases from J, the junction contained 2 bases not matched to a gene. The CDR3 extends over 15 amino acids.

The sample holds a few counts of this clone. The chain uses TRBV4-1 and TRBJ1-3; no clear D gene. Trimming left V 3 bases short and J 0 bases short, with 9 bases between. Germline CDR1 reads MGHRA; CDR2 reads YSYEKL. This CDR3 is 15 amino acids long. CDR3 amino acids: CASSQFHFSGNTIYF. CDR3 bases: TGCGCCAGCAGCCAGTTTCACTTCTCTGGAAACACCATATATTTT.

The chain recombines TRBV6-5 with TRBJ2-3; a weak D match, TRBD2 (7 bases). Germline assignment: CDR1 MNHEY and CDR2 SVGAGI. The V end lost 6 bases, the J end lost 5 bases, and 12 bases lay between the germline ends. The CDR3 has 13 amino acids. DNA of the CDR3: TGTGCCAGCAGACCGGGGGGCGGAGATACGCAGTATTTT. Translated, it gives CASRPGGGDTQYF.

The rearrangement joins TRBV7-9 to TRBJ2-1; D gene ambiguous. V dropped 1 base and J dropped 2 bases, with 15 bases sitting between them. This CDR3 contains 17 residues. Germline CDR1 reads SEHNR; CDR2 reads FQNEAQ (reference sequence). CDR3 DNA: TGTGCCAGCAGCTTAGTAGGTGTGGGCAGCCCCTACAATGAGCAGTTCTTC. This translates into CASSLVGVGSPYNEQFF.

The CDR3 region has the DNA TGTGCCAGCTCACTAGAGAGGGACACTAACTATGGCTACACCTTC. Translated: CASSLERDTNYGYTF. The gene calls are TRBV18 and TRBJ1-2; a weak D match, TRBD1 (6 bases). The CDR3 is made up of 15 amino acids. Germline V gene lookup returns CDR1 KGHSH and CDR2 LQKENI. V shed 4 bases and J shed 0 bases, with 12 bases lying between them.

J is TRBJ2-2 and V is TRBV7-2; a weak D match, TRBD2 (6 bases). The CDR3 is made up of 16 amino acids. The ends were cut back, 5 bases at V and 5 bases at J, with 18 bases in the middle. In germline, CDR1 is SGHTA, CDR2 FQGNSA. The chain's CDR3 is CASSPEALGRTGELFF. CDR3 bases: TGTGCCAGCAGCCCAGAGGCCCTTGGGAGGACCGGGGAGCTGTTTTTT.

This clone was recorded a few times. V is TRBV27 and J is TRBJ1-2; D not certain. Trimming cost V 6 bases and J 2 bases, with 13 bases left between them. CDR3 size: 14 residues. Per the germline V gene, CDR1 is MNHEY and CDR2 is SMNVEV (reference sequence). The CDR3 DNA reads TGTGCCAGCAGGCCTCAGGCACTGAACTATGGCTACACCTTC. Translation: CASRPQALNYGYTF.

The chain is built from TRBV2 and TRBJ1-2; 8 positions agree with TRBD1. CDR3 length: 16 amino acids. J lost 7 bases, V lost 5 bases, and 15 bases had no gene match. CDR1 and CDR2 (germline): SNHLY, FYNNEI. The CDR3 nucleotides read TGTGCCAGCAGTTCACGGGAGGCAGGGGGCGGCGGTGGCTACACCTTC. Its protein product is CASSSREAGGGGGYTF.